The T cell receptor (beta chain) described here comes from a study of cytomegalovirus exposure and HLA in healthy donors. In the PCR, 60 Vbeta and 13 Jbeta primers were used. Generated by immunoSEQ multiplex PCR, the TCRdb table keeps only in-frame clones and is missing some. The table has under 200,000 clones, about 70% seen once. This clone was seen a handful of times. Sequences were obtained from PBMCs. This clonotype originated in a woman aged 18-30 years in good health and CMV-seropositive.

CDR3 coding DNA: TGCGCCAGCAGCCAAGTGACGGAGGATCACTTTGGCTACACCTTC. This codes for CASSQVTEDHFGYTF. The rearrangement joins TRBV4-1 to TRBJ1-2; D not certain. V dropped 1 base and J dropped 7 bases, with 16 bases sitting between them. CDR1 and CDR2 (germline): MGHRA, YSYEKL. The CDR3 loop spans 15 amino acids.